Listed here is a single T cell receptor beta chain. The PCR employed 60 Vbeta primers together with 13 Jbeta primers. Here immunoSEQ multiplex PCR was the method, and the copy in TCRdb shows in-frame clones only, minus some. Among roughly 160,000 clones, 75% were seen once, and the ten largest hold about 8%. Germline lookup yields CDR1 MDHEN and CDR2 SYDVKM. The CDR3 has 14 amino acids. The V and J ends lost 3 bases and 0 bases respectively, with 8 bases between them. These data originate in a study of cytomegalovirus exposure and HLA in healthy donors. This receptor was obtained from a woman aged 40-49 years in good health and CMV-seropositive. The chain employs TRBV28 and TRBJ1-2; D remains ambiguous. The sequenced sample was PBMCs. CDR3 amino acids: CASSLGSPNYGYTF. CDR3 bases: TGTGCCAGCAGTTTGGGCAGCCCTAACTATGGCTACACCTTC.